The rows below give T cell receptor beta chains drawn from one sample of a study of CD8 T cells in ankylosing spondylitis. In TCRdb, the 5' RACE reads were re-called with MiXCR into one record per CDR3 protein. The sample lists hundreds of thousands of distinct CDR3 sequences; roughly 27% were seen once. The material sequenced was blood, either unsorted or a sorted T cell fraction (not recorded which). The receptors were gathered from a male donor with ankylosing spondylitis. Both conserved end residues are part of each CDR3. D genes are given only for firm matches. Size is stated for part of the rows, as once, few or many counts, or as a class when the clone is expanded.

V gene: TRBV27; D gene: -; J gene: TRBJ2-3; clone size: few; CDR3 protein: CASSLMLSTDTQYF; CDR3 DNA: TGTGCCAGCAGTTTAATGTTGAGCACAGATACGCAGTATTTT
V gene: TRBV5-1; D gene: TRBD2; J gene: TRBJ2-7; clone size: many; CDR3 protein: CASSLGLAGVGEQYF; CDR3 DNA: TGCGCCAGCAGCTTGGGCCTAGCGGGAGTCGGGGAGCAGTACTTC
V gene: TRBV20-1; D gene: TRBD2; J gene: TRBJ2-4; clone size: -; CDR3 protein: CSATAGGSKNIQYF; CDR3 DNA: TGCAGTGCCACCGCCGGGGGGTCCAAAAACATTCAGTACTTC
V gene: TRBV7-2; D gene: -; J gene: TRBJ2-7; clone size: -; CDR3 protein: CASSLTGGVGYEQYF; CDR3 DNA: TGTGCCAGCAGCTTAACGGGCGGAGTCGGATACGAGCAGTACTTC
V gene: TRBV29-1; D gene: TRBD1; J gene: TRBJ1-1; clone size: few; CDR3 protein: CSVSGQLMNTEAFF; CDR3 DNA: TGCAGCGTATCGGGACAGCTTATGAACACTGAAGCTTTCTTT
V gene: TRBV12-3/TRBV12-4; D gene: -; J gene: TRBJ2-1; clone size: few; CDR3 protein: CASSFFLAWHEQFF; CDR3 DNA: TGTGCCAGCAGTTTTTTTCTAGCTTGGCATGAGCAGTTCTTC
V gene: TRBV7-2; D gene: -; J gene: TRBJ2-2; clone size: few; CDR3 protein: CASSSPYEELFF; CDR3 DNA: TGTGCCAGCAGCTCCCCGTATGAGGAGCTGTTTTTT
V gene: TRBV25-1; D gene: -; J gene: TRBJ2-5; clone size: few; CDR3 protein: CATGSLVWGIQETQYF; CDR3 DNA: TGTGCCACCGGAAGTTTGGTCTGGGGAATACAAGAGACCCAGTACTTC
V gene: TRBV11-2; D gene: -; J gene: TRBJ2-1; clone size: -; CDR3 protein: CASSLVSHGEQFF; CDR3 DNA: TGTGCCAGCAGCTTAGTTTCACACGGTGAGCAGTTCTTC
V gene: TRBV20-1; D gene: TRBD1; J gene: TRBJ2-7; clone size: -; CDR3 protein: CSASPRQGIYEQYF; CDR3 DNA: TGCAGTGCTAGCCCCCGACAGGGGATCTACGAGCAGTACTTC
V gene: TRBV14; D gene: TRBD1; J gene: TRBJ2-5; clone size: -; CDR3 protein: CASSLLTSTGKGETQYF; CDR3 DNA: TGTGCCAGCAGCCTCCTTACCTCGACAGGGAAGGGAGAGACCCAGTACTTC
V gene: TRBV11-2; D gene: -; J gene: TRBJ2-3; clone size: few; CDR3 protein: CASSTRTLRQADTQYF; CDR3 DNA: TGTGCCAGTAGCACTCGGACTCTACGGCAGGCAGATACGCAGTATTTT
V gene: TRBV3-1; D gene: -; J gene: TRBJ1-1; clone size: few; CDR3 protein: CASSQNRDRAFF; CDR3 DNA: TGTGCCAGCAGCCAGAACAGGGATCGGGCTTTCTTT
V gene: TRBV6-1; D gene: -; J gene: TRBJ1-6; clone size: -; CDR3 protein: CASARGGQENSPLHF; CDR3 DNA: TGTGCCAGCGCCCGCGGGGGGCAGGAAAATTCACCCCTCCACTTT
V gene: TRBV20-1; D gene: TRBD2; J gene: TRBJ2-3; clone size: -; CDR3 protein: CSVAPGLDLTQYF; CDR3 DNA: TGCAGTGTGGCCCCGGGACTAGATCTTACGCAGTATTTT
V gene: TRBV20-1; D gene: -; J gene: TRBJ2-5; clone size: -; CDR3 protein: CSARRYREGQETQYF; CDR3 DNA: TGCAGTGCTAGACGCTACAGGGAGGGCCAAGAGACCCAGTACTTC
V gene: TRBV5-1; D gene: TRBD1; J gene: TRBJ2-2; clone size: -; CDR3 protein: CASSTDRGLTGELFF; CDR3 DNA: TGCGCCAGCAGCACAGACAGGGGTCTCACCGGGGAGCTGTTTTTT
V gene: TRBV5-5; D gene: -; J gene: TRBJ1-2; clone size: few; CDR3 protein: CASSSPKEGYGYTF; CDR3 DNA: TGTGCCAGCAGTTCACCCAAGGAGGGCTATGGCTACACCTTC
V gene: TRBV7-2; D gene: -; J gene: TRBJ2-7; clone size: few; CDR3 protein: CASSRDPSSYEQYF; CDR3 DNA: TGTGCCAGCAGCCGGGACCCATCCTCCTACGAGCAGTACTTC
V gene: TRBV19; D gene: -; J gene: TRBJ1-1; clone size: -; CDR3 protein: CASTSLNRLGTEAFF; CDR3 DNA: TGTGCCAGTACAAGCTTAAACAGGCTGGGAACTGAAGCTTTCTTT
V gene: TRBV5-1; D gene: -; J gene: TRBJ1-1; clone size: few; CDR3 protein: CASSHVGWETEAFF; CDR3 DNA: TGCGCCAGCAGCCACGTGGGCTGGGAGACTGAAGCTTTCTTT
V gene: TRBV27; D gene: TRBD2; J gene: TRBJ2-1; clone size: many; CDR3 protein: CASTPGTSGIYNEQFF; CDR3 DNA: TGTGCCAGCACCCCCGGGACTAGCGGAATCTACAATGAGCAGTTCTTC